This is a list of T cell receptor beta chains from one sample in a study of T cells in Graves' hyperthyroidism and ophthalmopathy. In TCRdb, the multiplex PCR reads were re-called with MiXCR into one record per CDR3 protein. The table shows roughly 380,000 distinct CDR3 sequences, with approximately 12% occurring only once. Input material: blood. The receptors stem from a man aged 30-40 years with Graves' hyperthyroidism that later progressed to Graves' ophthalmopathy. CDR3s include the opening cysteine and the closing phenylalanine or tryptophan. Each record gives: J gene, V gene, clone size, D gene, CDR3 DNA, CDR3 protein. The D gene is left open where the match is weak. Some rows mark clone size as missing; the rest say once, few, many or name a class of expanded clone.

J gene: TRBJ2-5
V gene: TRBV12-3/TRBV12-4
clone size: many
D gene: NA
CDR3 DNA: TGTGCCAGCAGTTTTTCTTTTATCTGGGGGCCCAGGGAGACCCAGTACTTC
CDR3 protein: CASSFSFIWGPRETQYF

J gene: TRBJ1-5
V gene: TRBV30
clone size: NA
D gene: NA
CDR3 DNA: TGTGCCTGGAGTGTGCAGGGAACGAATCAGCCCCAGCATTTT
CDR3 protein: CAWSVQGTNQPQHF

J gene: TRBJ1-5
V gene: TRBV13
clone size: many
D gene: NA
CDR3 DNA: TGTGCCAGCAGCTTGGCGAGCGTGGATAACAATCAGCCCCAGCATTTT
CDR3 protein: CASSLASVDNNQPQHF

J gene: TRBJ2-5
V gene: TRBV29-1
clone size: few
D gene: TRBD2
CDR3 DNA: TGCAGCGTTATGAACCTGGGACTAGCGGGACCCGCCGGAGAGACCCAGTACTTC
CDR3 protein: CSVMNLGLAGPAGETQYF

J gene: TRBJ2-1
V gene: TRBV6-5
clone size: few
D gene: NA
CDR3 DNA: TGTGCCAGCAGTTACTCATGGAATGAGCAGTTCTTC
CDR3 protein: CASSYSWNEQFF

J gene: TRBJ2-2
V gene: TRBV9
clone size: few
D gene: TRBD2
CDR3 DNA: TGTGCCAGCAGCGTAGATGAGCGGGGTAGGGAGCTGTTTTTT
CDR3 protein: CASSVDERGRELFF

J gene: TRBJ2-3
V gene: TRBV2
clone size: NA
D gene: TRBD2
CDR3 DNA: TGTGCCACCGCCCTGGGGCGGGGGGCCGGATTAGATACGCAGTATTTT
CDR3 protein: CATALGRGAGLDTQYF

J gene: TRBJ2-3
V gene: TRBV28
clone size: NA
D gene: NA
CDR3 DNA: TGTGCCAGCAGTGTGGGACTTCAGAGCACAGATACGCAGTATTTT
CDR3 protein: CASSVGLQSTDTQYF

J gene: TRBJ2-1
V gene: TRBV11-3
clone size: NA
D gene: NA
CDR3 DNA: TGTGCCAGCAGCTTAGCGGGGGAGTACAATGAGCAGTTCTTC
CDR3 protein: CASSLAGEYNEQFF

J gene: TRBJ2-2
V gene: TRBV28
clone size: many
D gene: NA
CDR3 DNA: TGTGCCAGCAGATCTCCAGACACCGGGGAGCTGTTTTTT
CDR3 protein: CASRSPDTGELFF